This T cell receptor beta chain was identified during a study of metastatic and nonmetastatic thyroid tumors. TCRdb ran MiXCR on the PCR reads. In the table there are about 20,000 clones, approximately 31% of which are singletons. Not a single patient had been given any form of treatment at any point before undergoing thyroid surgery. Per the germline V gene, CDR1 is MNHNS and CDR2 is SASEGT. The CDR3 is made up of 16 amino acids. Losses at the gene ends were 2 bases for V and 2 bases for J; bases not matched to a gene: 6. The source is a female donor with papillary thyroid cancer or a benign thyroid nodule (not recorded which). Some clones in this sample may be carry-over from other donors' samples. The sequenced sample consisted of blood. The chain couples TRBV6-1 to TRBJ2-7, with 10 nucleotides matching TRBD2. In nucleotides, the CDR3 is TGTGCCAGCAGTGAACTAGCGGGAGCCATCCCCTACGAGCAGTACTTC. As protein: CASSELAGAIPYEQYF.